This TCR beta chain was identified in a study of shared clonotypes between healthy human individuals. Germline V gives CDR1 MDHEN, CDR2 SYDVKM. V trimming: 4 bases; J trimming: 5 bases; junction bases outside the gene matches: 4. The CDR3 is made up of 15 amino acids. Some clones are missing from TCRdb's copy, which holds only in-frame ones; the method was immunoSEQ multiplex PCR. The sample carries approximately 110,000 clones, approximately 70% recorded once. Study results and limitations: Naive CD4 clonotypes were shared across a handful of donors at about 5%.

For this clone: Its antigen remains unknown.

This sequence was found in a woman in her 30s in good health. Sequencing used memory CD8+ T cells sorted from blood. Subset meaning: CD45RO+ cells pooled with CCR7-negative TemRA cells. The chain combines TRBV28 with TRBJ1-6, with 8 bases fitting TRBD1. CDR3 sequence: CASSSGTGDNSPLHF. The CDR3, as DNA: TGTGCCAGCAGTTCCGGGACAGGCGATAATTCACCCCTCCACTTT.